This is a list of T cell receptor beta chains from one sample in a study of T-cell reconstitution after alpha-beta-depleted transplantation in children. TCRdb recomputed calls from the PCR reads with MiXCR, one row per CDR3 protein. Here the sample spans approximately 400,000 distinct CDR3 sequences, roughly a tenth being singletons. Sequences were derived from PBMCs from the stem cell graft donor, sampled from the stem cell graft. These receptors all stem from a human donor who donated a stem cell graft to a child with acute myeloid leukemia. Both conserved end residues are part of each CDR3.

j_gene	v_gene	CDR3aa
TRBJ2-2	TRBV7-3	CASSVNRGGELFF
TRBJ2-4	TRBV25-1	CASSEYQGLGIQYF
TRBJ1-6	TRBV12-3/TRBV12-4	CASSFMGYSPLHF
TRBJ1-4	TRBV2	CASSDAGATNEKLFF
TRBJ2-7	TRBV20-1	CSASGRRSYEQYF
TRBJ2-1	TRBV5-4	CASSSQGVFEQFF
TRBJ2-3	TRBV20-1	CTARDRGRAGTDTQYF
TRBJ2-5	TRBV5-5	CASSQRVSATGGETQYF
TRBJ2-3	TRBV9	CASSVASGGALNTQYF
TRBJ1-5	TRBV5-8	CASSLDALYSNQPQHF
TRBJ2-2	TRBV4-3	CASSQETSIGELFF
TRBJ1-4	TRBV20-1	CSANPVDEKLFF
TRBJ2-4	TRBV20-1	CSASGLAGSKNIQYF
TRBJ2-2	TRBV10-3	CAISESGMNTGELFF
TRBJ1-5	TRBV6-2/TRBV6-3	CASSYASFDSNQPQHF
TRBJ2-3	TRBV7-2	CASSGGFRGSTDTQYF
TRBJ2-1	TRBV27	CASSSSLSVEQFF
TRBJ2-2	TRBV20-1	CSARDRYRGGGELFF
TRBJ2-7	TRBV6-2/TRBV6-3	CASSGRDRGTYEQYF
TRBJ2-7	TRBV29-1	CSVVRGTATLGDEQYF
TRBJ2-7	TRBV13	CASQTMFSYEQYF
TRBJ2-1	TRBV20-1	CSAKPTTSPEQFF
TRBJ2-2	TRBV29-1	CSGGGGGELFF
TRBJ2-2	TRBV18	CASSPGAAGELFF
TRBJ2-3	TRBV27	CASIRAAGSTDTQYF
TRBJ2-5	TRBV12-3/TRBV12-4	CASSQTSETQYF
TRBJ1-6	TRBV20-1	CSANGAGRNSPLHF
TRBJ1-5	TRBV19	CASRGWVSNSGNQPQHF
TRBJ1-4	TRBV5-1	CASRTGSDEKLFF
TRBJ1-5	TRBV20-1	CSASWGLGQPQHF
TRBJ1-6	TRBV12-3/TRBV12-4	CASSLTGQNSPLHF
TRBJ2-2	TRBV12-3/TRBV12-4	CASSRGQTNTGELFF
TRBJ2-5	TRBV12-3/TRBV12-4	CASSLAGTPETQYF
TRBJ1-4	TRBV7-9	CASSFGTAEKLFF
TRBJ2-3	TRBV13	CASSERGRVNTDTQYF
TRBJ2-1	TRBV7-8	CASSDPTGVDEQFF
TRBJ2-5	TRBV6-2/TRBV6-3	CASSYPLTTGDRETQYF
TRBJ2-1	TRBV7-2	CASSLAGRRPLYNEQFF
TRBJ2-3	TRBV5-1	CASDTGGAGPQYF